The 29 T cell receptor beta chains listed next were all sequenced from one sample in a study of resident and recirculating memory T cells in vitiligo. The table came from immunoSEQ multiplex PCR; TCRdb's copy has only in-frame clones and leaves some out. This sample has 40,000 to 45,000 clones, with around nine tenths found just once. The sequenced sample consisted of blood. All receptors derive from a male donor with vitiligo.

The CDR3 DNA reads as TGTGCCAGCAGACCTACAGGGCGCAACACCGGGGAGCTGTTTTTT. It is translated as CASRPTGRNTGELFF. The V gene is TRBV9, the J gene TRBJ2-2, with D possibly TRBD1 on 6 matching bases. Germline V gene sequence: CDR1 SGDLS, CDR2 YYNGEE. Trimming shortened V by 5 bases and J by 2 bases, and 13 bases separated the two germline ends. This CDR3 has 15 amino acids.

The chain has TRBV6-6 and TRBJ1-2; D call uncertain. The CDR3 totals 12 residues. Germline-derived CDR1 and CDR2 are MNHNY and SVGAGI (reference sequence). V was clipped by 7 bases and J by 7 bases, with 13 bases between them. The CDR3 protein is CASNRAEVGYTF. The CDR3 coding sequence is TGTGCCAGCAATCGAGCCGAGGTTGGCTACACCTTC.

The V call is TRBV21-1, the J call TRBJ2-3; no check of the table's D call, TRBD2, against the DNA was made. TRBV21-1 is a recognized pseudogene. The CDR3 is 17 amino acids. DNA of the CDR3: TGTGCCAGCAGCAAAGCATCGGGGACTAGCGAAACAGATACGCAGTATTTT. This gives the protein CASSKASGTSETDTQYF.

The CDR3 bases are TGTGCCAGCAGCTTAGGCGGCGTCGGCTCCTACAATGAGCAGTTCTTC. This encodes CASSLGGVGSYNEQFF. This rearrangement joins TRBV7-8 to TRBJ2-1, with no clear D. CDR1 is SGHVS, CDR2 FQNEAQ, per germline. V was cut by 1 base and J by 0 bases, with 10 bases left in between. CDR3 length: 16 residues.

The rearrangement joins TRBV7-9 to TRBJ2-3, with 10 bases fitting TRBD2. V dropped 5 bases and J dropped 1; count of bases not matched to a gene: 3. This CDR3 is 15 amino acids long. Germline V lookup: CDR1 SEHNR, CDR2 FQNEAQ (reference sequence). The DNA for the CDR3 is TGTGCCAGCAGCCCCGGGACTAGCGGCACAGATACGCAGTATTTT. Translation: CASSPGTSGTDTQYF.

In DNA form, the CDR3 reads TGTGCCAGCAGCTTCCTTAGCGGGGCGGACACCGGGGAGCTGTTTTTT. It is translated as CASSFLSGADTGELFF. This rearrangement joins TRBV13 to TRBJ2-2; 8 bases are shared with TRBD2. Germline V gene sequence: CDR1 PRHDT, CDR2 FYEKMQ (reference sequence). The ends lost 3 bases at V and 3 bases at J; junction bases unmatched: 6. This CDR3 spans 16 amino acids. Supplemented by reference TRBV13 and TRBJ2-2, the full variable domain reads AAGVIQSPRHLIKEKRETATLKCYPIPRHDTVYWYQQGPGQDPQFLISFYEKMQSDKGSIPDRFSAQQFSDYHSELNMSSLELGDSALYFCASSFLSGADTGELFFGEGSRLTVL.

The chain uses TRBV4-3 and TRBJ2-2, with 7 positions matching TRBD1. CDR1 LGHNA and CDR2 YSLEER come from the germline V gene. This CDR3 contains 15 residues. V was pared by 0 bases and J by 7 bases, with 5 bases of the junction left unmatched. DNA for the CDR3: TGCGCCAGCAGCCAAGAACAGGGGAAGGTCGGGGAGCTGTTTTTT. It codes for CASSQEQGKVGELFF.

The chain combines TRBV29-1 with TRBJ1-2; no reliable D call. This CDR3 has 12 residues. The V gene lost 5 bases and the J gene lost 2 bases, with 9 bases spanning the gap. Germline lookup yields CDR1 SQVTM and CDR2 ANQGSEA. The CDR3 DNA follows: TGCAGCGTTCAGCCCGGGAACTATGGCTACACCTTC. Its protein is CSVQPGNYGYTF.

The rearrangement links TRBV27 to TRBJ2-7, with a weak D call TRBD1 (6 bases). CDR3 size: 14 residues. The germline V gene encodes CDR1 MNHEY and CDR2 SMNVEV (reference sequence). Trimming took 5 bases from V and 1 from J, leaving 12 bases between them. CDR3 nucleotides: TGTGCCAGCAGTGCCCTCGACAGGTCCTACGAGCAGTACTTC. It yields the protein CASSALDRSYEQYF.

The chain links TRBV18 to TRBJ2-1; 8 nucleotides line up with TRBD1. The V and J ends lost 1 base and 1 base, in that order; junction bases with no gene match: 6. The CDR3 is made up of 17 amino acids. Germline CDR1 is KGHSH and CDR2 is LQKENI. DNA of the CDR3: TGTGCCAGCTCACCACTGGGACAGGCCCAATCCTACAATGAGCAGTTCTTC. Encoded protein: CASSPLGQAQSYNEQFF.

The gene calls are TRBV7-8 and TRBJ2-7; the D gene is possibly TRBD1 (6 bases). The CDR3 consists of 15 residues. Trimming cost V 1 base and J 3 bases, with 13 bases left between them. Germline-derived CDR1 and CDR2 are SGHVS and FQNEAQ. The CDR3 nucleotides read TGTGCCAGCAGCTTAGGAGAGACAGGCCGCTACGAGCAGTACTTC. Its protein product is CASSLGETGRYEQYF. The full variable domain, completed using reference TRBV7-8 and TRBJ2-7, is GAGVSQSPRYKVAKRGQDVALRCDPISGHVSLFWYQQALGQGPEFLTYFQNEAQLDKSGLPSDRFFAERPEGSVSTLKIQRTQQEDSAVYLCASSLGETGRYEQYFGPGTRLTVT.

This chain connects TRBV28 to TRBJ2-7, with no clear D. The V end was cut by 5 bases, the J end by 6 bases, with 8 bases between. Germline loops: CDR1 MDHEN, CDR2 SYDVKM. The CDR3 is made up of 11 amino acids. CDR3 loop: CASSLGSEQYF. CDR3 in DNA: TGTGCCAGCAGTCTCGGTAGCGAGCAGTACTTC.

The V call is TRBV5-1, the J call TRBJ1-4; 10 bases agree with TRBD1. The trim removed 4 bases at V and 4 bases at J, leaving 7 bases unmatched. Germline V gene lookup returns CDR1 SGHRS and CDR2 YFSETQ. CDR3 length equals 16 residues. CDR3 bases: TGCGCCAGCAGCCCCGGGACAGGGGTCCTTAATGAAAAACTGTTTTTT. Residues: CASSPGTGVLNEKLFF.

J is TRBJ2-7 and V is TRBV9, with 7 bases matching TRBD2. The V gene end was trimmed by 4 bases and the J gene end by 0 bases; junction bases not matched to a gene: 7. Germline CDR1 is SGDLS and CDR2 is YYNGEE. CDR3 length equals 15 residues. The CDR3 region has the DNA TGTGCCAGCAGCCCCAGCGGCGGGAGCTCCTACGAGCAGTACTTC. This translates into CASSPSGGSSYEQYF.

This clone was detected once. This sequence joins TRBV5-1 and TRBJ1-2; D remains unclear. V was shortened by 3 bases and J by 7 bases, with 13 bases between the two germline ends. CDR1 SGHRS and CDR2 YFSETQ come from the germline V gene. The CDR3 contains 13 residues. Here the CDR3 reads CASSSPGRSGYTF. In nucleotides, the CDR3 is TGCGCCAGCAGCTCGCCGGGTAGAAGTGGCTACACCTTC.

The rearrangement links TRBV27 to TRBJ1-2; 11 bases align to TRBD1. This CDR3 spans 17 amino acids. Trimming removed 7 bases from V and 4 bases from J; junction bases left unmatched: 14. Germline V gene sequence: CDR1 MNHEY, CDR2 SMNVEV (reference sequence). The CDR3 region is CASTPRTGGLLSYGYTF. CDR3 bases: TGTGCCAGCACTCCCCGGACAGGGGGCTTACTCTCCTATGGCTACACCTTC.

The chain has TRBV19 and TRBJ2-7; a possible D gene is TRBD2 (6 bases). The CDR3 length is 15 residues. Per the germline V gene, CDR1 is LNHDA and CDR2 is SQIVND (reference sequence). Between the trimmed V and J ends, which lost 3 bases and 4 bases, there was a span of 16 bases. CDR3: CASSMAGPRGYEQYF. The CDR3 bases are TGTGCCAGTAGTATGGCGGGGCCCCGGGGGTACGAGCAGTACTTC.

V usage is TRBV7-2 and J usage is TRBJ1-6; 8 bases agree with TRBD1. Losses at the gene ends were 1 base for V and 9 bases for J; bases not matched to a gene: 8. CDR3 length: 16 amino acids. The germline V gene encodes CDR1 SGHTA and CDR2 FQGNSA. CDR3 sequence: CASSLVTGQEISPLHF. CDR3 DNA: TGTGCCAGCAGCTTAGTTACGGGACAGGAAATTTCACCCCTCCACTTT.

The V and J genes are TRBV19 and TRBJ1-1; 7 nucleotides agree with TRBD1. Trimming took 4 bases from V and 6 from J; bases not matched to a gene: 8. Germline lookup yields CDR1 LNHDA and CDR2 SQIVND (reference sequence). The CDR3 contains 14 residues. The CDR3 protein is CASSNPGQGAEAFF. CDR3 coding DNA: TGTGCCAGTAGTAATCCGGGGCAGGGGGCTGAAGCTTTCTTT.

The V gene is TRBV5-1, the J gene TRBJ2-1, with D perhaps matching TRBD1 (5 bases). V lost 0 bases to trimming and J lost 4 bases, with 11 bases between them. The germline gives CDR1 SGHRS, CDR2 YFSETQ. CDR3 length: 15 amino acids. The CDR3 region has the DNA TGCGCCAGCAGCTTGGATCTAAACAGGTACAATGAGCAGTTCTTC. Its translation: CASSLDLNRYNEQFF.

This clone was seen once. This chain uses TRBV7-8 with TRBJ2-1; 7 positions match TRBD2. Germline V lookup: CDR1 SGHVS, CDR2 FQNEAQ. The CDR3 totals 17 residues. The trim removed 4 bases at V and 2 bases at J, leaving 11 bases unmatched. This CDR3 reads CASSSPPRGGTYNEQFF. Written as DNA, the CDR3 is TGTGCCAGCAGCTCCCCCCCGAGGGGAGGGACCTACAATGAGCAGTTCTTC.

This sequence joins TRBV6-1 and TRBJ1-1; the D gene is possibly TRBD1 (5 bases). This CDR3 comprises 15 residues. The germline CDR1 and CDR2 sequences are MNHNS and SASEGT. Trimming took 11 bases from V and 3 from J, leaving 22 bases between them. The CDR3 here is CASFLGLVGDTEAFF. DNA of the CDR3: TGTGCCTCTTTCTTGGGGCTCGTTGGTGACACTGAAGCTTTCTTT.

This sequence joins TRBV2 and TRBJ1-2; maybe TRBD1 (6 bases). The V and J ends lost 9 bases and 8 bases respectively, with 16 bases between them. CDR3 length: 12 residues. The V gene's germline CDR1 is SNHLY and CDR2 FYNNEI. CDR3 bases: TGTGCCAGAGAACAGGGTATGGGGGGCTACACCTTC. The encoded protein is CAREQGMGGYTF.

Here the CDR3 reads CATSRARVLETQYF. The CDR3, as DNA: TGTGCCACCAGCAGAGCCAGGGTATTGGAGACCCAGTACTTC. This chain links TRBV15 with TRBJ2-5; D is possibly TRBD1 (5 bases). CDR3 length: 14 amino acids. Trimming shortened V by 1 base and J by 5 bases, and 11 bases separated the two germline ends. From germline, CDR1 is LNHNV and CDR2 YYDKDF (reference sequence).

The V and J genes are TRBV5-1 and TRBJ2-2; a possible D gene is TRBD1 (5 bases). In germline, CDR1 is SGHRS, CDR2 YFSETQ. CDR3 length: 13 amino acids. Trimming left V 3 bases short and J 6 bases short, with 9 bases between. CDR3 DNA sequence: TGCGCCAGCAGCTACGGCAGGGCCGGGGAGCTGTTTTTT. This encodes CASSYGRAGELFF.

In DNA, the CDR3 is TGTGCCAGTAGTGGGCTAGCGGGGGGCCTGAGCACAGATACGCAGTATTTT. Amino acids: CASSGLAGGLSTDTQYF. The gene calls are TRBV19 and TRBJ2-3; TRBD2 matches 11 bases. Germline V gene lookup returns CDR1 LNHDA and CDR2 SQIVND (reference sequence). V lost 5 bases, J lost 0 bases, and 7 bases stayed unmatched. The CDR3 has 17 amino acids.

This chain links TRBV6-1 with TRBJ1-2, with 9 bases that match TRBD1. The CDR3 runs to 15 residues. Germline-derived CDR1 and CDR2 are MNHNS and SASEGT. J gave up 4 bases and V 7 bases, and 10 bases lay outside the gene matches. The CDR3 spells CASTQWDRESYGYTF. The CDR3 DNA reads TGTGCCAGCACCCAATGGGACAGGGAGAGCTATGGCTACACCTTC.

The CDR3: CASSFEPPGSGGYNEQFF. DNA for the CDR3: TGCGCCAGCAGCTTTGAGCCCCCAGGCAGCGGGGGATACAATGAGCAGTTCTTC. The rearrangement links TRBV5-1 to TRBJ2-1; 8 bases match TRBD2. Germline values: CDR1 SGHRS, CDR2 YFSETQ. After removal of 2 bases from V and 4 bases from J, the junction contained 14 bases not matched to a gene. The CDR3 covers 18 residues.

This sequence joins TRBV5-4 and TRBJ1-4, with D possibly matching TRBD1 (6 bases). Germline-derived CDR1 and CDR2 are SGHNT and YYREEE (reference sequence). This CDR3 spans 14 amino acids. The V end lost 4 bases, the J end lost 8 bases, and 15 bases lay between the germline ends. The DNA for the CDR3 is TGTGCCAGCAGCCGAGGGGGGGCAGTAGAAAAACTGTTTTTT. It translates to CASSRGGAVEKLFF.